This T cell receptor beta chain derives from a study of cytotoxic CD8 clonotypes in ibrutinib-treated CLL. Study-level information: 24 partial and 2 complete responses; at median approximately 68 months, around 15 remitted, about twelve progressed.

The germline CDR1 and CDR2 sequences are GTSNPN and SVGIG (reference sequence). The CDR3 extends over 15 amino acids. V was clipped by 3 bases and J by 2 bases; unmatched bases: 5. On this clone: The antigen is undetermined.

Target depth was 1 in 200,000 to 1 in 1 million T cells, about 10x per clonotype. Clones were read by immunoSEQ multiplex PCR, and TCRdb kept only the in-frame ones, dropping some. Of 200,000 or so clones listed, just under 80% are singletons. Whole-study results and caveats: Sampling times differed between sustained-remission and progressing patients.

The specimen comprised PBMCs, sampled after 12 months of ibrutinib treatment. The clonotype originates from a human donor with chronic lymphocytic leukemia. The chain has TRBV30 and TRBJ2-3, with TRBD1 matching over 10 bases. As DNA, the CDR3 is TGTGCCTGGAGGGGACAGGGGTTTATCACAGATACGCAGTATTTT. Translation gives CAWRGQGFITDTQYF.